This T cell receptor (beta chain) was identified during a study of T cell responses to AZD1222 COVID-19 vaccine (dated by TCRdb to the early 2020s). The study in broad terms: A total of about 240 trial participants underwent TCR sequencing, of whom approximately 210 received two doses of AZD1222 and 26 received two doses of the MenACWY control vaccine. Enrollment into the trials was organized by age into subgroups of 18-55, 56-69 and 70-plus years, and those subgroups contained approximately 150, 30 and 60 TCR-sequenced participants, respectively. Results the study describes overall, beyond this receptor: The 56-69-year group was small, and its depth increase did not reach significance, likely because of low power. Conclusions about previously exposed vaccinees are limited because only six or seven AZD1222 recipients were SARS-CoV-2 seropositive at baseline. Participants were mostly white British, with more females than males. The authors suggested clonal diversity may have been underestimated. The whole spike protein was spanned by vaccine-associated CD4 TCRs, and dominant responses were seen in regions 160-218 and 743-854. Reportedly, almost half of the unique spike-specific TCRs recognized epitopes lying outside the regions that are mutated in the B.1.351 and B.1.1.7 variants. After two AZD1222 doses, both the breadth and the depth of spike-specific TCRs were significantly higher than at day 0 and than in MenACWY recipients. Because no samples from the day 14 peak response were available, repertoires could be characterized only after the peak T cell response.

Of note for this clone: This clone's antigen is unknown. No quality values exist for individual bases; no much larger clone is one base distant.

CDR1 and CDR2 are drawn from the germline V gene: MNHEY, SVGAGI. The CDR3 runs 12 residues from the cysteine to the phenylalanine. Only the CDR3 DNA is retained, 36 bases long and in frame from the first base. Trimming takes 6 bases from V and 2 bases from J, and the germline ends sit 8 bases apart. The CDR3 regions of human TCRbeta chains were analyzed by immunosequencing. The original pipeline was this. TCRs in the repertoires were compared against a reference library of SARS-CoV-2-specific TCRs that had been generated with the MIRA antigen-specificity platform. Breadth meant the fraction of unique TCRs that were SARS-CoV-2-associated, whereas depth meant the fraction of total T cells that were SARS-CoV-2-associated. Each spike-specific TCR was assigned to its reactive spike region and to a CD4 or CD8 class using the MIRA data. Log10-transformed breadth and depth values were compared by one-way ANOVA with Sidak's multiple comparisons tests. This is the immuneACCESS table as TCRdb keeps it, with only in-frame sequences that have V and J called. A part of the clones is gone; compared with another copy, unresolved V genes explain less than half, and the rest is unexplained. Clonal size and the V and J genes are those of that table, whereas D and trimming came from the DNA. For this sample there are 150,000 to 190,000 clones; 85% to 95% appear just once. The ten most abundant clones make up roughly 1.6% of the sample.

This specimen's time point label, interpreted: about 28 days (+/-7) after the second vaccine dose. AZD1222 recipients whose second dose came at about 4 weeks and those whose second dose came at about 12 weeks were combined into one group, since spike-specific TCR depth and breadth did not differ between the two schedules. Vaccinee samples were obtained from the UK trials COV001 and COV002, which included a single-blind randomized controlled phase 2/3 trial of AZD1222 (ChAdOx1 nCoV-19) in healthy adults. For TCRbeta chain sequencing, PBMC samples from trial participants were taken at day 0 and at day 28 after the second dose.

The chain employs TRBV6-5 and TRBJ2-7; the D gene assignment is ambiguous. Source: peripheral blood, taken 28 days after the second AZD1222 dose. This clonotype originated in an adult who received the AZD1222 COVID-19 vaccine. The base sequence is TGTGCCAGCAGGATTGAACCCTACGAGCAGTACTTC. Its amino acids are CASRIEPYEQYF.